Given below is one TCR beta chain in context. The antigen is unknown. TCRdb fed the 5' RACE reads into MiXCR, producing one record per CDR3 protein. The sample contains 620,000 or so distinct CDR3 sequences, about 12% of which appear only once. CDR3 length: 16 amino acids. Trimming took off 5 bases at V and 0 bases at J, with 13 bases between the two ends. The sample is drawn from a study of T cells after yellow fever vaccination. Regarding the study as a whole: Re-detected after boosting: most primary clones, approximately 97% of CD4 and around 86% of CD8.

The TCR was taken from a man aged 25-45 years who received the YFV17D yellow fever vaccine. Here the sequenced sample was PBMCs, taken on the day of the yellow fever booster vaccination. This chain links TRBV12-3 or TRBV12-4 with TRBJ2-2; maybe TRBD2 (6 bases). CDR3 nucleotide sequence: TGTGCCAGCAGTCCTTTTGCGGGGTCGAACACCGGGGAGCTGTTTTTT. It specifies CASSPFAGSNTGELFF.